One sample yielded the 2 T cell receptor beta chains listed below, sequenced in a study of CD8 T cells in Susac syndrome. RNA totalling 0.5 to 1 ug underwent reverse transcription with random hexamers. A single record per CDR3 protein comes from TCRdb applying MiXCR to the immunoSEQ multiplex PCR reads. The table shows roughly 150,000 distinct CDR3 sequences, with 90% to 95% occurring only once. The sequencing input was CD4+ T cells from PBMCs. The receptors come from a human donor in good health.

This chain joins TRBV19 and TRBJ2-2; no clear D. With 3 bases removed from V and 0 bases from J, the gap between germline ends came to 14 bases. The CDR3 sequence is 17 residues long. CDR1 is LNHDA, CDR2 SQIVND, per germline (reference sequence). For the CDR3, the DNA is TGTGCCAGTAGTATTAATGGGGTGACCCCGAACACCGGGGAGCTGTTTTTT. Its protein is CASSINGVTPNTGELFF.

This clonotype was recorded a few times. The chain employs TRBV7-3 and TRBJ2-3; TRBD2 matches 9 bases. The CDR3 extends over 14 amino acids. Germline assignment: CDR1 SGHTA and CDR2 FQGTGA. V lost 6 bases, J lost 0 bases, and 1 base stayed unmatched. The CDR3 reads CASSLAGSTDTQYF. CDR3 in DNA: TGTGCCAGCAGTCTAGCGGGGAGCACAGATACGCAGTATTTT.